This T cell receptor beta chain appears in the sequencing data of a study of blood T cell repertoires in COVID-19. Study-wide background: The cDNA or gDNA used as material had been derived from T cells, B-cell-depleted T cells, or PBMCs.

The table came from immunoSEQ multiplex PCR; TCRdb's copy has only in-frame clones and leaves some out. The sample lists fewer than 650,000 clones, roughly 89% occurring once. V gave up 10 bases and J gave up 2 bases, with 15 bases separating them. Germline V CDR1 and CDR2: MNHEY, SVGAGI. This CDR3 region has 14 residues. Patients of the Seattle cohort, enrolled during active infection, were followed longitudinally. This chain joins TRBV6-5 and TRBJ1-5, with D tentatively TRBD1 (5 bases). The sample comprised peripheral blood. The receptor's source is a woman in her forties or fifties with COVID-19, enrolled during active disease. The chain's CDR3 is CATQTVSGNQPQHF. In nucleotides, the CDR3 is TGTGCCACCCAGACAGTGTCTGGCAATCAGCCCCAGCATTTT.